These 4 T cell receptor beta chains were sequenced from one sample in a study of blood T cell repertoires in COVID-19. The assay was immunoSEQ multiplex PCR, and TCRdb's table has in-frame clones only and misses some. The data contain tens of thousands of clones, approximately 80% of them singletons. Sequenced sample: peripheral blood. These receptors were obtained from a man aged 55 to 70 with acute or convalescent COVID-19.

The J gene is TRBJ2-1, the V gene TRBV2; TRBD1 aligns across 9 bases. This CDR3 spans 15 amino acids. Germline V lookup: CDR1 SNHLY, CDR2 FYNNEI. The ends lost 6 bases at V and 3 bases at J; junction bases unmatched: 6. CDR3 loop: CASRPDRGVYNEQFF. The CDR3 nucleotides are TGTGCCAGCAGGCCGGACAGGGGCGTCTACAATGAGCAGTTCTTC. Drawing the rest from reference TRBV2 and TRBJ2-1, the complete variable domain is EPEVTQTPSHQVTQMGQEVILRCVPISNHLYFYWYRQILGQKVEFLVSFYNNEISEKSEIFDDQFSVERPDGSNFTLKIRSTKLEDSAMYFCASRPDRGVYNEQFFGPGTRLTVL.

This clone was seen a few times. The chain uses TRBV7-9 and TRBJ1-6; D is perhaps TRBD1 (5 bases). V was trimmed by 4 bases and J by 10 bases, leaving 11 bases between them. Germline CDR1 and CDR2: SEHNR and FQNEAQ (reference sequence). The CDR3 contains 13 residues. The CDR3 reads CASSSGHSSPLHF. The CDR3 DNA reads TGTGCCAGCAGCTCAGGGCACTCATCACCCCTCCACTTT.

CDR3 nucleotides: TGTGCCAGCAGTTACTCTTCCCCCGGCACCGGGGAGCTGTTTTTT. Amino acids: CASSYSSPGTGELFF. The chain is built from TRBV6-5 and TRBJ2-2, with unresolved D. Trimming removed 0 bases at V and 4 bases at J, with 9 bases between. This CDR3 comprises 15 residues. Per germline, CDR1 MNHEY and CDR2 SVGAGI.

The sample holds a few counts of this clone. The chain carries TRBV7-3 and TRBJ2-7; TRBD2 aligns across 8 bases. CDR1 is SGHTA, CDR2 FQGTGA, per germline. The CDR3 extends over 15 amino acids. V gave up 2 bases and J gave up 2 bases; unmatched junction bases: 5. The DNA for the CDR3 is TGTGCCAGCAGCTTAGCGGGGGGCCTCACCTACGAGCAGTACTTC. As protein: CASSLAGGLTYEQYF. Complete variable domain (other parts from reference TRBV7-3 and TRBJ2-7): GAGVSQTPSNKVTEKGKYVELRCDPISGHTALYWYRQSLGQGPEFLIYFQGTGAADDSGLPNDRFFAVRPEGSVSTLKIQRTERGDSAVYLCASSLAGGLTYEQYFGPGTRLTVT.